A selection of T cell receptor beta chains follows, all from one sample in a study of T cells and Merkel cell carcinoma outcomes. Here immunoSEQ multiplex PCR was the method, and the copy in TCRdb shows in-frame clones only, minus some. Of 750 to 950 clones in the sample, around 90% were seen once. The sequenced sample consisted of tumor tissue from Merkel cell carcinoma. The origin of the receptors is a human donor with Merkel cell carcinoma. The conserved cysteine and the conserved F or W are not part of the CDR3 here.

v_call | cdr3_aa
TRBV4-3 | ASSRDVGLNEKLF
TRBV25-1 | ASSERGGWTQY
TRBV2 | ASSGDGNQPQH
TRBV7-9 | ARKGPSRSYEQY
TRBV30 | AWTPHMTGVSHNEQF
TRBV28 | ASSLQGAGDYGYT
TRBV7-9 | ASSPRGESTDTQY
TRBV25-1 | ASSETRRGLTNEKLF
TRBV27 | ASWDYLPSGPYNEQF
TRBV5-6 | ASSLELANNEQF
TRBV2 | ASSRGSSYEQY
TRBV6-5 | ASYMNTEAF
TRBV29-1 | SILSSGNTIY
TRBV19 | ASSIRVGNQPQH
TRBV5-6 | ASSYGLAGPQSWYDTQY
TRBV19 | ASSLTLKSEAF
TRBV7-9 | ASSHDRVHGYT
TRBV7-8 | ASSRRVVNTEAF
TRBV30 | AWRLAGGRDTQY
TRBV19 | ASSLTLKSEAF
TRBV19 | ASSGDIPGNTIY
TRBV30 | AVGDTQY
TRBV2 | ASSEGSKGKNIQY
TRBV30 | AWSVSRTSGAGDTQY
TRBV15 | ATSRGGGPQH
TRBV20-1 | SAARGTEAF
TRBV28 | ASSLVSGQRYYEQY
TRBV15 | ATSRDTEGAYGYT
TRBV5-4 | ASSLGGGTDTQY
TRBV1 | TSSRIRALAGETQY
TRBV7-9 | ASSFAFTEAF
TRBV28 | ASKEGPAGELF
TRBV14 | ASSLGIYNEQF
TRBV6-6 | ASSYEVSHYGYT
TRBV5-1 | ASSLVGDSTDTQY
TRBV11-2 | ASSLGDNEQF
TRBV29-1 | SVEDPFGGQGEQF
TRBV6-6 | ASRGRTGPTDTQY
TRBV28 | VSSFQGTYEQY
TRBV5-8 | ASSLVGQGATDTQY
TRBV9 | ASSAGTFTGELF
TRBV7-9 | ARRGPSRSYEQY
TRBV7-2 | ASSPTAGNYEQY